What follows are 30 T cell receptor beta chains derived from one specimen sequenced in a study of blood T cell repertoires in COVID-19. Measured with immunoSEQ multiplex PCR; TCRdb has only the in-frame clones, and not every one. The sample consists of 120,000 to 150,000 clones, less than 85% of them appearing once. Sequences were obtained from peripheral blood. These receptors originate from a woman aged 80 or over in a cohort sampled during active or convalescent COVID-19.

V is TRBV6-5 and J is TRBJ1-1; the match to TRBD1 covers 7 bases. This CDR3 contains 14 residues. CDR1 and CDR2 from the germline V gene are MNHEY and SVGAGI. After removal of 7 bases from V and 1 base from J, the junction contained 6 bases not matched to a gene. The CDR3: CASISDRWNTEAFF. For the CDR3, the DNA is TGTGCCAGCATTTCGGACAGGTGGAACACTGAAGCTTTCTTT.

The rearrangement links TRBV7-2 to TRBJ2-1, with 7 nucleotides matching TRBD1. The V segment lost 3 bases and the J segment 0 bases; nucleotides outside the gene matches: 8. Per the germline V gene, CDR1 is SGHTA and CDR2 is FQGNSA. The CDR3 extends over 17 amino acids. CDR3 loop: CASSLDRFSSSYNEQFF. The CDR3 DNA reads TGTGCCAGCAGCTTGGACAGGTTCTCTAGCTCCTACAATGAGCAGTTCTTC.

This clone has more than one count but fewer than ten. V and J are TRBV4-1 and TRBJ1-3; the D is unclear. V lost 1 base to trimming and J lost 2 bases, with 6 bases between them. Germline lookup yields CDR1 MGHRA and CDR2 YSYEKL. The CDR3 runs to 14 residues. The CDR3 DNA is TGCGCCAGCAGCCAAGCAGGCCCTGGAAACACCATATATTTT. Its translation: CASSQAGPGNTIYF.

CDR3 in amino acids: CASSISLWQGGNQPQHF. Here the CDR3 DNA reads TGTGCCAGTAGTATAAGCCTGTGGCAGGGGGGTAATCAGCCCCAGCATTTT. The rearrangement uses TRBV19 and TRBJ1-5, with 7 bases identical to TRBD1. J gave up 4 bases and V 2 bases, and 11 bases lay outside the gene matches. Germline V gene sequence: CDR1 LNHDA, CDR2 SQIVND (reference sequence). The CDR3 length is 17 residues.

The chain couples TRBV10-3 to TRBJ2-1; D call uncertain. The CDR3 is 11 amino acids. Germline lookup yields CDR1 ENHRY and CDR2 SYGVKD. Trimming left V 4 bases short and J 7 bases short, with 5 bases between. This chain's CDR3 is CAISGRNEQFF. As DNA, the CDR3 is TGTGCCATCAGTGGGCGGAATGAGCAGTTCTTC.

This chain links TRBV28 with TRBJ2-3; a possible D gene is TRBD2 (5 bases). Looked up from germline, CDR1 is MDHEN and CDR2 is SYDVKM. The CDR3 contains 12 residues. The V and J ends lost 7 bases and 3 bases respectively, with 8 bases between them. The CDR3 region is CASTGLTDTQYF. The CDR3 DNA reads TGTGCCAGCACGGGGTTGACAGATACGCAGTATTTT.

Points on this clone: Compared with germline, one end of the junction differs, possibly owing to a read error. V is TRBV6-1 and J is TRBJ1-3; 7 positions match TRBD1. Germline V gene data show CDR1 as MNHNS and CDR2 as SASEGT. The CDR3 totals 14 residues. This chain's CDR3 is CASREGQARITIYF. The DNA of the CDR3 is TGTGCCAGCAGGGAAGGACAGGCTCGGATCACCATATATTTT.

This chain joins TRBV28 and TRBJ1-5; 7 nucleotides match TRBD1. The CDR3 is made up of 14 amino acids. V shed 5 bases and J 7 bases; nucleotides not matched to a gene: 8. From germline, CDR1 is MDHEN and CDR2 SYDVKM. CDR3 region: CASSHQTGLQPQHF. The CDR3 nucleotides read TGTGCCAGCAGTCACCAGACAGGGTTACAGCCCCAGCATTTT. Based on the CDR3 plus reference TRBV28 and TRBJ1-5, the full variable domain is DVKVTQSSRYLVKRTGEKVFLECVQDMDHENMFWYRQDPGLGLRLIYFSYDVKMKEKGDIPEGYSVSREKKERFSLILESASTNQTSMYLCASSHQTGLQPQHFGDGTRLSIL.

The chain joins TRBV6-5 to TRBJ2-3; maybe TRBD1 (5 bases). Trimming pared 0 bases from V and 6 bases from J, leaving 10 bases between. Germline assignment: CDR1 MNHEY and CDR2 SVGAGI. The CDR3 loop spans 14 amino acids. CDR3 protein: CASSYSTAGDTQYF. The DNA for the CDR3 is TGTGCCAGCAGTTACTCGACAGCAGGTGATACGCAGTATTTT.

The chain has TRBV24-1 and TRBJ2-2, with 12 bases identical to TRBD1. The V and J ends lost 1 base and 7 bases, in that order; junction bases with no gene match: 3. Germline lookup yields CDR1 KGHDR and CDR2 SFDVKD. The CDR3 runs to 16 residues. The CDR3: CATSDLGTGGNGELFF. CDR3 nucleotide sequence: TGTGCCACCAGTGATTTAGGGACAGGGGGCAACGGGGAGCTGTTTTTT.

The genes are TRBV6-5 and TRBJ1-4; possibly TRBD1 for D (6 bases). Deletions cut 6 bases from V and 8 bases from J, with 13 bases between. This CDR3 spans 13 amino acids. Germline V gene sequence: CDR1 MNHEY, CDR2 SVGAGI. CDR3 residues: CASRFRGGEKLFF. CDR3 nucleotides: TGTGCCAGCAGATTCAGGGGAGGGGAAAAACTGTTTTTT.

CDR3 amino acids: CASSPPTRTGGGGYTF. Written as DNA, the CDR3 is TGTGCCAGCTCACCACCTACGAGGACAGGAGGCGGGGGCTACACCTTC. V gene TRBV18 combines with J gene TRBJ1-2; TRBD1 agrees at 7 bases. The CDR3 is 16 residues long. CDR1 and CDR2 (germline): KGHSH, LQKENI. The V segment lost 0 bases and the J segment 8 bases; nucleotides outside the gene matches: 12.

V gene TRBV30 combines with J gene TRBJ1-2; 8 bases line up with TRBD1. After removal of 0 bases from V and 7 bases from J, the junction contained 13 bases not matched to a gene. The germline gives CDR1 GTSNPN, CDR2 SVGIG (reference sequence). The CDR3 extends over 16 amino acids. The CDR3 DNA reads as TGTGCCTGGAGTGTTTACGGGGTCCCTACAGGGGGTGGCTACACCTTC. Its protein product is CAWSVYGVPTGGGYTF.

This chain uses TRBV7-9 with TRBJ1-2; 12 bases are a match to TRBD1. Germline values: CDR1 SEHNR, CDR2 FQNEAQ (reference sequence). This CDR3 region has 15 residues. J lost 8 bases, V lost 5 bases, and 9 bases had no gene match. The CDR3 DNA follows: TGTGCCAGCAGCCGCCTGGGACAGGGGGCTTCGGGCTACACCTTC. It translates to CASSRLGQGASGYTF.

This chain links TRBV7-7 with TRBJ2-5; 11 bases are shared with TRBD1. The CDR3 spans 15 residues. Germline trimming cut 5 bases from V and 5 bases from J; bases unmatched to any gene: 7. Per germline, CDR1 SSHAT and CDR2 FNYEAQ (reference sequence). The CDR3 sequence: CASSRRTGGYETQYF. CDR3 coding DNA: TGTGCCAGCAGCCGACGGACAGGGGGCTATGAGACCCAGTACTTC.

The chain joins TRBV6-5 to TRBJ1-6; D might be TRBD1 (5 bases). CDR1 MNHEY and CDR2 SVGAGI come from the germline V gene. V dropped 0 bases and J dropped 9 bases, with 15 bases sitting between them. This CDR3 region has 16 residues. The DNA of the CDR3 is TGTGCCAGCAGTTACTCCGGGGGGTTACGTAGTTCACCCCTCCACTTT. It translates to CASSYSGGLRSSPLHF.

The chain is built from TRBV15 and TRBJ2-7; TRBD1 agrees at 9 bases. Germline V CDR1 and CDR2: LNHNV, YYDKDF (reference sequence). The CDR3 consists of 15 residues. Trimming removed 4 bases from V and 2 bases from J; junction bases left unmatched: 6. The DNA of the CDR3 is TGTGCCACCAGCACCCGGACAGGGGCCGCCTACGAGCAGTACTTC. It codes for CATSTRTGAAYEQYF.

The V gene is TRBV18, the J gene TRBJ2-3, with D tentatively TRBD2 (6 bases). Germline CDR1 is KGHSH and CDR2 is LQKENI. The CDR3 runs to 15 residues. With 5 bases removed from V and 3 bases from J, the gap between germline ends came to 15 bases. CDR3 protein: CASSTRLVITDTQYF. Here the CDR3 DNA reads TGTGCCAGCTCAACCAGACTAGTTATTACAGATACGCAGTATTTT.

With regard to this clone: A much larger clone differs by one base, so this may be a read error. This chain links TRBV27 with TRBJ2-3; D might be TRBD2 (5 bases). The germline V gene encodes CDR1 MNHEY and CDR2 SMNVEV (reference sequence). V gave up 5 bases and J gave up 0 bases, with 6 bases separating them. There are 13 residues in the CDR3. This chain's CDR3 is CASSRTSTDTQYF. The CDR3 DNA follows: TGTGCCAGCAGTAGGACTAGCACAGATACGCAGTATTTT.

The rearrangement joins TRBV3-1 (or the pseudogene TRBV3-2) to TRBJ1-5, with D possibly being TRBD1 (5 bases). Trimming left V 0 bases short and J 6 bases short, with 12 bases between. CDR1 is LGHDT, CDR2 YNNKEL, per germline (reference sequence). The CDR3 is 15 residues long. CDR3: CASSQDPGQGQPQHF. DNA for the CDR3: TGTGCCAGCAGCCAAGATCCCGGGCAGGGTCAGCCCCAGCATTTT.

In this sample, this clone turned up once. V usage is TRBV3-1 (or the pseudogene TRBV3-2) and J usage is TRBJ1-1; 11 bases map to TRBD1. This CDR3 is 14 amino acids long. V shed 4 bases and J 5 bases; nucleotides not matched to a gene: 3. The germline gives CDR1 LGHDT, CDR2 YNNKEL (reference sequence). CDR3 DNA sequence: TGTGCCAGCAGCCGGACAGGGGGCGAGACTGAAGCTTTCTTT. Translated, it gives CASSRTGGETEAFF.

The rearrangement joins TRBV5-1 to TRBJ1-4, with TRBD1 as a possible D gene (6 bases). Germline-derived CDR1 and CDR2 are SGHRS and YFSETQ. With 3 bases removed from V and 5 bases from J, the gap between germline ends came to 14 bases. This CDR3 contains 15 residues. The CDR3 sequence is CASSSEYRENEKLFF. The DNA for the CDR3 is TGCGCCAGCAGCTCGGAATACAGGGAAAATGAAAAACTGTTTTTT. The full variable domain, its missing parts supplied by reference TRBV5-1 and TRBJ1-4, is KAGVTQTPRYLIKTRGQQVTLSCSPISGHRSVSWYQQTPGQGLQFLFEYFSETQRNKGNFPGRFSGRQFSNSRSEMNVSTLELGDSALYLCASSSEYRENEKLFFGSGTQLSVL.

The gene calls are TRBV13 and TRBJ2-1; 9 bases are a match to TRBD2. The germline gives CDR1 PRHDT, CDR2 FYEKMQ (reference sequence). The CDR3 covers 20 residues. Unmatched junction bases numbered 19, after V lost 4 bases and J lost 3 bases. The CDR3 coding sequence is TGTGCCAGCAGCTCCAGAACAGGGATAGCGGGGGATCGAATCTACAATGAGCAGTTCTTC. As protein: CASSSRTGIAGDRIYNEQFF.

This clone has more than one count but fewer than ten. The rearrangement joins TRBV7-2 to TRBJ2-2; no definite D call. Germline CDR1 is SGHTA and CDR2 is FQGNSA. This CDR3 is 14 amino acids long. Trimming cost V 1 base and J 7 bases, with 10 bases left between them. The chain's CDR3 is CASSLDGFDGELFF. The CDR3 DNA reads TGTGCCAGCAGCTTAGACGGGTTCGACGGGGAGCTGTTTTTT.

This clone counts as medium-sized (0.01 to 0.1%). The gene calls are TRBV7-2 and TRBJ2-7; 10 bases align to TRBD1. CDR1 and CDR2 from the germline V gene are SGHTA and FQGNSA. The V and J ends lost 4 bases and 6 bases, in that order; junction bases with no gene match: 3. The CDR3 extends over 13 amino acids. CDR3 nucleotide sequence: TGTGCCAGCAGCTACGGACAGGGGGGCGAGCAGTACGTC. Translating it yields CASSYGQGGEQYV.

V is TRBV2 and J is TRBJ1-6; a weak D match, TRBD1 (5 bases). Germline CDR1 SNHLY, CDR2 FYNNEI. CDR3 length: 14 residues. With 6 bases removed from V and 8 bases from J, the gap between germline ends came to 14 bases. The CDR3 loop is CASRTGTADSPLHF. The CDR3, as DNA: TGTGCCAGCAGGACCGGGACTGCCGATTCACCCCTCCACTTT.

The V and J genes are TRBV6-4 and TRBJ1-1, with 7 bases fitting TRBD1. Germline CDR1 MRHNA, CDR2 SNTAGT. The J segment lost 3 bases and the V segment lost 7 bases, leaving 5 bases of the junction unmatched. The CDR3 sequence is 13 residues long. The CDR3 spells CASTTTGHTEAFF. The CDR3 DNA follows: TGTGCCAGCACCACGACAGGGCACACTGAAGCTTTCTTT.

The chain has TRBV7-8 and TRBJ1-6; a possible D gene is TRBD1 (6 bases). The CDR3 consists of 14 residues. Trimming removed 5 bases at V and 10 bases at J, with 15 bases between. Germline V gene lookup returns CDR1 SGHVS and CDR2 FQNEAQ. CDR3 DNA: TGTGCCAGCAGCCTTTACAGGGACGGGTCACCCCTCCACTTT. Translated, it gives CASSLYRDGSPLHF.

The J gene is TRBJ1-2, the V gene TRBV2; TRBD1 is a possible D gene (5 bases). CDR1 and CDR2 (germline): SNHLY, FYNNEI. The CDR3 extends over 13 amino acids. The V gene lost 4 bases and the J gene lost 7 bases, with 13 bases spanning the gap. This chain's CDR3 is CASSVGRVGGYTF. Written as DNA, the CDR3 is TGTGCCAGCAGTGTGGGCAGGGTGGGTGGCTACACCTTC.

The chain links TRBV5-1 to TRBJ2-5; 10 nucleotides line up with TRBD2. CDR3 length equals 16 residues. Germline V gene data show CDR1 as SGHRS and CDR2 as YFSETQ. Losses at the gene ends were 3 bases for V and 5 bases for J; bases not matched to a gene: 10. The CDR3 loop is CASSSNLAGEQETQYF. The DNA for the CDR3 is TGCGCCAGCAGCTCTAATCTAGCGGGGGAACAGGAGACCCAGTACTTC.